The 3 T cell receptor beta chains in this list originate from one sample, sequenced in a study of blood T cell repertoires in COVID-19 (dated by TCRdb to the early 2020s). Library method: the immunoSEQ multiplex PCR assay. This is the immuneACCESS table as TCRdb keeps it, with only in-frame sequences that have V and J called. A part of the clones is gone; compared with another copy, unresolved V genes explain less than half, and the rest is unexplained. A total of around 220,000 clones appear in this sample, 70% to 90% of them only once. Nearly 7.5% of the sample belongs to the ten largest clones. Sample: PBMCs or T cells enriched from blood (not recorded which). The receptors here all came from a woman aged 35 to 49 with acute COVID-19.

The chain couples TRBV7-9 to TRBJ1-2; TRBD1 is a possible D gene (6 bases). Germline assignment: CDR1 SEHNR and CDR2 FQNEAQ (reference sequence). This CDR3 has 18 amino acids. V was shortened by 2 bases and J by 6 bases, with 25 bases between the two germline ends. CDR3 nucleotides: TGTGCCAGCAGCTTACGGGTGACAGGCGACTCCGTGAGCAATGGCTACACCTTC. Protein: CASSLRVTGDSVSNGYTF. The whole variable domain, remainder taken from reference TRBV7-9 and TRBJ1-2, is DTGVSQNPRHKITKRGQNVTFRCDPISEHNRLYWYRQTLGQGPEFLTYFQNEAQLEKSRLLSDRFSAERPKGSFSTLEIQRTEQGDSAMYLCASSLRVTGDSVSNGYTFGSGTRLTVV.

The chain couples TRBV9 to TRBJ1-4; TRBD1 matches 8 bases. The CDR3 is 17 amino acids. V lost 3 bases, J lost 7 bases, and 14 bases stayed unmatched. Germline-derived CDR1 and CDR2 are SGDLS and YYNGEE. As DNA, the CDR3 is TGTGCCAGCAGCGCCATACCAGGACAGGGTGGTTCTGAAAAACTGTTTTTT. Amino acids: CASSAIPGQGGSEKLFF.

The J gene is TRBJ2-7, the V gene TRBV30; the D gene is possibly TRBD1 (6 bases). Per the germline V gene, CDR1 is GTSNPN and CDR2 is SVGIG (reference sequence). V was trimmed by 8 bases and J by 3 bases, leaving 11 bases between them. This CDR3 has 11 amino acids. CDR3 sequence reads: CAQQGNYEQYF. CDR3 in DNA: TGTGCCCAACAGGGCAACTACGAGCAGTACTTC.